This entry lists 18 T cell receptor beta chains sequenced from one sample in a study of shared clonotypes between healthy human individuals. Assay used: immunoSEQ multiplex PCR; TCRdb lists only in-frame clones, some missing. The data hold some 2,000,000 clones, with 90% to 95% observed a single time. The material sequenced was naive CD4+ T cells sorted from blood. Subset denoted: CD45RA+ positively selected. The receptors were sampled from a man aged 18 to 35 in good health.

This clone came up once. V is TRBV5-5 and J is TRBJ1-6, with TRBD1 identical over 7 bases. V shed 6 bases, J shed 14 bases, and the junction held 17 bases outside the gene matches. This CDR3 region has 15 residues. Germline CDR1 and CDR2: SGHKS and YYEKEE (reference sequence). CDR3 protein: CASKLGQELTVTLHF. The DNA of the CDR3 is TGTGCCAGCAAGCTCGGACAGGAATTGACGGTGACCCTCCACTTT.

This sequence joins TRBV29-1 and TRBJ1-5; tentatively, D is TRBD1 (5 bases). This CDR3 comprises 13 residues. Per the germline V gene, CDR1 is SQVTM and CDR2 is ANQGSEA. V dropped 7 bases and J dropped 0 bases, with 10 bases sitting between them. CDR3 bases: TGCAGCGCAGGGACGGCTAGCAATCAGCCCCAGCATTTT. Translating gives CSAGTASNQPQHF.

The chain combines TRBV7-9 with TRBJ1-1; 9 nucleotides agree with TRBD1. The CDR3 contains 15 residues. Trimming at V came to 5 bases and at J to 0 bases, leaving 4 bases not matched to a gene. In germline, CDR1 is SEHNR, CDR2 FQNEAQ (reference sequence). The CDR3 here is CASSQQGALNTEAFF. As DNA, the CDR3 is TGTGCCAGCAGCCAACAGGGGGCGTTGAACACTGAAGCTTTCTTT.

V and J are TRBV6-5 and TRBJ1-1; D gene uncertain. Germline loops: CDR1 MNHEY, CDR2 SVGAGI. The CDR3 sequence is 14 residues long. V was shortened by 5 bases and J by 1 base, with 11 bases between the two germline ends. The CDR3 nucleotides are TGTGCCAGCAGTAGTGGGTACGCGAACACTGAAGCTTTCTTT. Its protein is CASSSGYANTEAFF.

In the case of this clone: The same CDR3 also results from other DNA sequences found in this sample. This chain links TRBV11-2 with TRBJ2-7; 10 bases line up with TRBD2. The germline V gene encodes CDR1 SGHAT and CDR2 FQNNGV. After removal of 1 base from V and 3 bases from J, the junction contained 3 bases not matched to a gene. The CDR3 loop spans 15 amino acids. The CDR3 reads CASSLGLAGVYEQYF. CDR3 in DNA: TGTGCCAGCAGCTTAGGTCTAGCGGGAGTCTACGAGCAGTACTTC. Looking up the rest from reference TRBV11-2 and TRBJ2-7 gives the full variable domain: EAGVAQSPRYKIIEKRQSVAFWCNPISGHATLYWYQQILGQGPKLLIQFQNNGVVDDSQLPKDRFSAERLKGVDSTLKIQPAKLEDSAVYLCASSLGLAGVYEQYFGPGTRLTVT.

This clone has only a few counts. The chain recombines TRBV27 with TRBJ1-5; TRBD1 is a possible D gene (6 bases). V lost 7 bases and J 1 base, leaving 17 bases between the germline ends. Germline V gene sequence: CDR1 MNHEY, CDR2 SMNVEV (reference sequence). CDR3 length: 16 amino acids. The CDR3 DNA reads TGTGCCAGCAAGATCTACAGGGTGAAGAGCAATCAGCCCCAGCATTTT. This encodes CASKIYRVKSNQPQHF.

This chain links TRBV5-1 with TRBJ2-7, with D uncertain. V was clipped by 0 bases and J by 2 bases, with 12 bases between them. This CDR3 region has 15 residues. Per the germline V gene, CDR1 is SGHRS and CDR2 is YFSETQ. The CDR3 reads CASSLEGSGAYEQYF. CDR3 in DNA: TGCGCCAGCAGCTTGGAGGGTTCTGGGGCCTACGAGCAGTACTTC.

In its sample, this clone was seen once. Possible read error: a much larger clone is one base away. The chain employs TRBV2 and TRBJ1-1; D not resolved. CDR3 length equals 13 residues. Looked up from germline, CDR1 is SNHLY and CDR2 is FYNNEI. With 6 bases removed from V and 1 base from J, the gap between germline ends came to 9 bases. This CDR3 reads CASSPWENTEAFF. The CDR3 nucleotides are TGTGCCAGCAGCCCCTGGGAGAACACTGAAGCTTTCTTT.

The DNA for the CDR3 is TGTGCCAGCAGCTTGAGGGACAGGGCTGGAAACACCATATATTTT. Translating it yields CASSLRDRAGNTIYF. The chain combines TRBV5-6 with TRBJ1-3; the match to TRBD1 covers 9 bases. With 1 base clipped from V and 2 bases from J, the junction kept 1 base outside the gene matches. The CDR3 has 15 residues. The germline CDR1 and CDR2 sequences are SGHDT and YYEEEE.

The gene calls are TRBV10-1 and TRBJ2-7; 10 positions agree with TRBD2. The CDR3 loop spans 14 amino acids. Germline V gives CDR1 WNHNN, CDR2 SYGVQD (reference sequence). V was clipped by 5 bases and J by 5 bases; unmatched bases: 6. CDR3 in amino acids: CASSPLAGGNEQYF. The CDR3 bases are TGCGCCAGCAGTCCTTTAGCGGGAGGCAACGAGCAGTACTTC.

The chain couples TRBV6-6 to TRBJ1-1; TRBD1 might be the D (5 bases). V lost 2 bases and J lost 10, with 17 bases in between. Germline values: CDR1 MNHNY, CDR2 SVGAGI (reference sequence). The CDR3 contains 14 residues. CDR3 in amino acids: CASSYVIERQGAFF. The CDR3, as DNA: TGTGCCAGCAGTTACGTGATAGAGCGTCAGGGAGCTTTCTTT.

The J gene is TRBJ1-5, the V gene TRBV6-5; possible D gene TRBD1, 5 bases. The germline V and J ends were trimmed by 3 bases and 3 bases, with 9 bases remaining between them. The CDR3 runs 14 residues. The V gene's germline CDR1 is MNHEY and CDR2 SVGAGI. CDR3 region: CASSYGRANQPQHF. In nucleotides, the CDR3 is TGTGCCAGCAGTTATGGCAGGGCCAATCAGCCCCAGCATTTT.

This chain uses TRBV7-2 with TRBJ2-1; 8 bases agree with TRBD2. Unmatched junction bases numbered 6, after V lost 5 bases and J lost 3 bases. The CDR3 totals 15 residues. CDR1 SGHTA and CDR2 FQGNSA come from the germline V gene. CDR3 sequence (DNA): TGTGCCAGCAGCCGCAGCGGGAGAGACTACAATGAGCAGTTCTTC. Translated, it gives CASSRSGRDYNEQFF.

J is TRBJ1-1 and V is TRBV10-3, with D maybe TRBD1 (5 bases). Trimming shortened V by 11 bases and J by 0 bases, and 16 bases separated the two germline ends. Germline assignment: CDR1 ENHRY and CDR2 SYGVKD. The length of the CDR3 is 14 residues. CDR3 in amino acids: CAARLTEMNTEAFF. The CDR3 coding sequence is TGTGCCGCCCGTTTGACAGAGATGAACACTGAAGCTTTCTTT.

The chain recombines TRBV7-2 with TRBJ1-5; D uncertain. Per the germline V gene, CDR1 is SGHTA and CDR2 is FQGNSA. The CDR3 has 15 amino acids. V shed 5 bases and J shed 0 bases, with 11 bases lying between them. CDR3 nucleotide sequence: TGTGCCAGCAGCCTCCAGGAAAATAGCAATCAGCCCCAGCATTTT. Its translation is CASSLQENSNQPQHF.

The rearrangement links TRBV10-1 to TRBJ2-1; 10 bases match TRBD2. With V trimmed by 6 bases and J by 8 bases, 10 bases remained unmatched. Germline CDR1 and CDR2: WNHNN and SYGVQD (reference sequence). The CDR3 consists of 15 residues. CDR3 coding DNA: TGCGCCAGCAGCCAGAGCGGGAGGGCCGATCATGAGCAGTTCTTC. It yields the protein CASSQSGRADHEQFF.

The genes are TRBV10-2 and TRBJ1-1; possibly TRBD1 for D (6 bases). Trimming cost V 5 bases and J 1 base, with 8 bases left between them. CDR1 and CDR2 (germline): WSHSY, SAAADI. This CDR3 comprises 13 residues. DNA for the CDR3: TGCGCCAGCAGTACGACAGGGAACACTGAAGCTTTCTTT. Translation: CASSTTGNTEAFF.

The CDR3 spells CAYSPQNEKLFF. DNA for the CDR3: TGTGCCTACTCTCCTCAAAATGAAAAACTGTTTTTT. The V gene is TRBV30, the J gene TRBJ1-4; D is uncertain. Per the germline V gene, CDR1 is GTSNPN and CDR2 is SVGIG (reference sequence). The CDR3 is 12 residues long. V lost 7 bases and J 5 bases, leaving 11 bases between the germline ends.